The entry that follows covers one TCR beta chain sequence. Its antigen is unknown. No clone much larger than this one lies a single base away; base qualities are absent. The library relied on multiplex PCR. Instrument used: Illumina HiSeq 4000. CDR3 regions were amplified by Arm-PCR with iRepertoire HTBI primers to construct TCR beta libraries. Before sequencing, the PCR products underwent gel purification. Per the original workflow: A total of 62 TRBV and under 15 TRBJ segments were identified across samples and were used for gene usage analysis of CDR3 amino acid clonotypes. COPE and FqMerger were used to merge the filtered high-quality paired reads into contigs. BLAST was used to align contigs to IMGT TRBV, TRBD and TRBJ reference genes, and CDR3 was defined according to IMGT. Clonotypes above 0.1% frequency were classified as highly expanded clones. Repertoire diversity was measured by Shannon entropy, and V-J evenness by the Gini coefficient. A clonotype found in more than one individual was treated as public. TCRdb reanalyzed the raw reads on its own, using fastp at Q25 for trimming and MiXCR for clone calling, and kept in-frame beta chains. Entries are consolidated by CDR3 protein sequence, retaining the most common genes and DNA. These V and J calls originate from TCRdb's pipeline instead of the authors' own analysis. In this sample the table shows about 450,000 distinct CDR3 sequences, 23% of which occur a single time. Over 25% of the sample lies in the top ten.

These data come from a study of regulatory T cells in long-lasting Graves disease (dated by TCRdb to 2020 to 2023). Describing the broader study: To count as having persistent Graves' disease, a patient had to have received antithyroid drug treatment for over 5 years with TSH receptor autoantibodies remaining persistently positive. This study used TCR sequencing and RNA sequencing of peripheral blood to compare persistent Graves' disease patients against newly diagnosed Graves' disease patients. The study was registered as a clinical trial and conducted in China. A total of roughly 35 samples underwent TCR sequencing, from some 13 patients with persistent Graves' disease and 20 or so patients with newly diagnosed Graves' disease. Antithyroid drugs had been taken for approximately ten years on average by persistent Graves' disease patients in the clinical cohort. Study-wide findings and limitations: The small sample size was acknowledged by the authors as a limitation that may reduce accuracy. Only the TCR beta chain was sequenced and analyzed. Patients with persistent disease shared more public clonotypes (about 3,000) than newly diagnosed patients did (approximately 1,000). Compared with newly diagnosed patients, persistent Graves' disease patients had lower TCR Shannon entropy and fewer highly expanded clones, which suggests clonal expansion. The study examined only peripheral blood because the primary lesion, thyroid tissue, could not be accessed. Persistent disease showed preferential use of TRBV28, TRBJ1-2 and TRBJ2-5, whereas newly diagnosed disease favored TRBV20-1 and TRBJ2-1.

Interpreted using the paper, the time point label stands for: persistent/refractory GD, antithyroid drugs over 5 years with positive TRAb. For both TCR sequencing and RNA sequencing, RNA was extracted from PBMCs using TRIzol. Graves' disease was diagnosed according to American Thyroid Association guidelines. The patients came from an endocrinology department in Xi'an, China. From each patient, about 8.9 milliliters of peripheral blood was collected into an EDTA anticoagulant tube. Ficoll Paque Plus density gradient separation was used to isolate PBMCs, and no further T cell sorting was performed. An Agilent 2100 Bioanalyzer and agarose gel were used to assess RNA quality, and a NanoDrop 2000 was used to measure RNA concentration. Trimming removed 7 bases from V and 1 base from J, leaving 14 bases between the germline ends. Via the germline V gene (reference sequence), CDR1 is LNHDA and CDR2 SQIVND. Reading from cysteine to phenylalanine, the CDR3 counts 15 amino acids. Only the CDR3 DNA stays, 45 bases, in frame from base 1.

The chain employs TRBV19 and TRBJ1-5; the D region possibly corresponds to TRBD1 (6 bases align). The clonotype was recovered from a female donor with Graves disease. The sample was peripheral blood mononuclear cells (PBMCs), taken when the disease was refractory, from a patient treated with antithyroid drugs. CDR3 sequence: CASTVQGWSNQPQHF. The sequence in DNA is TGTGCCAGTACGGTACAGGGCTGGAGCAATCAGCCCCAGCATTTT.